This T cell receptor beta chain was retrieved from a study of blood T cell repertoires in COVID-19. The CDR3 contains 14 residues. Germline CDR1 reads SGHTS; CDR2 reads YDEGEE. V lost 5 bases and J 3 bases, leaving 13 bases between the germline ends. The method was immunoSEQ multiplex PCR; TCRdb's version includes in-frame clones alone and lacks a portion of them. The sample has 150,000 to 200,000 clones; roughly 90% are singletons. This clonotype was sampled from a woman aged 50 to 60 with acute or convalescent COVID-19. The V and J genes are TRBV5-8 and TRBJ2-3; D not certain. The specimen sequenced was peripheral blood. CDR3 sequence (DNA): TGTGCCAGCAGTTCTGCAACCGGGACAGATACGCAGTATTTT. The encoded protein is CASSSATGTDTQYF.